The TCR beta chain described here comes from a study of STAT5B mutations in CD4+ large granular lymphocyte leukemia. Study findings and constraints: Top patient clones used TRBV06 genes more often: 8/27 versus 2/35 in controls.

A remark on this clone: Antigen unknown.

V gave up 0 bases and J gave up 8 bases, with 10 bases separating them. The CDR3 contains 13 residues. Germline V gene sequence: CDR1 KGHSH, CDR2 LQKENI. Some clones are missing from TCRdb's copy, which holds only in-frame ones; the method was immunoSEQ multiplex PCR. Here the sample spans 30,000 to 40,000 clones, approximately 69% being singletons. The V gene is TRBV18, the J gene TRBJ1-2, with D perhaps matching TRBD1 (6 bases). Material: CD4+ T cells from blood buffy coats. This TCR came from a human donor in good health. CDR3 DNA: TGTGCCAGCTCACCACCGGCAGGGGTCGGCTACACCTTC. Its protein product is CASSPPAGVGYTF.